Following are 23 T cell receptor beta chains from one sample sequenced in a study of shared clonotypes between healthy human individuals. Some clones are missing from TCRdb's copy, which holds only in-frame ones; the method was immunoSEQ multiplex PCR. The sample consists of over a million clones, about 96% of them appearing once. Material: naive CD4+ T cells sorted from blood. Subset given: CD45RA+ positively selected. These receptors were collected from a man aged 25-45 years in good health.

In this sample, this clone turned up once. The same CDR3 also results from other DNA sequences found in this sample. This chain uses TRBV28 with TRBJ1-2, with 7 nucleotides matching TRBD1. The trim removed 3 bases at V and 2 bases at J, leaving 0 bases unmatched. The germline CDR1 and CDR2 sequences are MDHEN and SYDVKM. The CDR3 is made up of 13 amino acids. CDR3 nucleotide sequence: TGTGCCAGCAGTTTGGGACAGAACTATGGCTACACCTTC. Translated: CASSLGQNYGYTF.

Notes on this clone: Distinct nucleotide sequences in the sample also encode this CDR3. This sequence joins TRBV6-5 and TRBJ2-7, with TRBD1 identical over 8 bases. The V gene end was trimmed by 5 bases and the J gene end by 3 bases; junction bases not matched to a gene: 6. Per germline, CDR1 MNHEY and CDR2 SVGAGI. The CDR3 loop spans 14 amino acids. This CDR3 is CASSPRQGFYEQYF. CDR3 DNA: TGTGCCAGCAGTCCCAGACAGGGGTTCTACGAGCAGTACTTC.

This chain uses TRBV6-6 with TRBJ1-1; D gene ambiguous. From germline, CDR1 is MNHNY and CDR2 SVGAGI (reference sequence). The CDR3 extends over 14 amino acids. Trimming removed 6 bases from V and 3 bases from J, with 14 bases in between. CDR3 DNA sequence: TGTGCCAGCAGAGAAGGACTTCGGGACACTGAAGCTTTCTTT. Translating it yields CASREGLRDTEAFF.

The chain carries TRBV28 and TRBJ1-4; D is possibly TRBD1 (6 bases). This CDR3 is 16 amino acids long. V lost 6 bases, J lost 3 bases, and 17 bases lay in between. CDR1 and CDR2 (germline): MDHEN, SYDVKM. CDR3 nucleotides: TGTGCCAGCAGCTACAGGGAGGGGCTTGCTAATGAAAAACTGTTTTTT. Its translation: CASSYREGLANEKLFF.

This chain links TRBV21-1 with TRBJ1-4. TRBV21-1 is termed a pseudogene. The CDR3 is 15 amino acids. Here the CDR3 reads CASSKAFPEREKLFF. CDR3 DNA: TGTGCCAGCAGCAAAGCTTTCCCCGAGAGAGAAAAACTGTTTTTT.

V gene TRBV15 combines with J gene TRBJ2-1; 10 positions agree with TRBD1. Germline lookup yields CDR1 LNHNV and CDR2 YYDKDF (reference sequence). The CDR3 is made up of 19 amino acids. V lost 1 base to trimming and J lost 2 bases; unmatched junction nucleotides: 11. CDR3 region: CATSRGFTGTGDAYNEQFF. The CDR3 DNA follows: TGTGCCACCAGCAGAGGGTTTACCGGGACAGGGGACGCCTACAATGAGCAGTTCTTC.

The CDR3 loop reads CSARAGQGPSGYTF. For the CDR3, the DNA is TGCAGCGCCCGGGCCGGGCAGGGGCCCTCTGGCTACACCTTC. This chain joins TRBV29-1 and TRBJ1-2; D is possibly TRBD1 (6 bases). The CDR3 is 14 residues long. V lost 7 bases and J 7 bases, leaving 22 bases between the germline ends. Looked up from germline, CDR1 is SQVTM and CDR2 is ANQGSEA.

The rearrangement uses TRBV25-1 and TRBJ1-2; 9 bases line up with TRBD1. This CDR3 has 14 residues. V dropped 8 bases and J dropped 5; count of bases not matched to a gene: 9. The germline V gene has CDR1 MGHDK and CDR2 SYGVNS. The CDR3 region has the DNA TGTGCCAGCTTCGGGACAGGGAACCGGTATGGCTACACCTTC. This translates into CASFGTGNRYGYTF.

This chain links TRBV27 with TRBJ1-2; possibly TRBD1 for D (6 bases). CDR1 is MNHEY and CDR2 is SMNVEV in the germline V gene (reference sequence). Deletions cut 4 bases from V and 9 bases from J, with 15 bases between. The CDR3 has 13 amino acids. Here the CDR3 DNA reads TGTGCCAGCAGTTCTACAGGGAGGGGACGCTACACCTTC. Protein product: CASSSTGRGRYTF.

This chain joins TRBV11-2 and TRBJ2-6; D perhaps matches TRBD2 (6 bases). This CDR3 is 17 amino acids long. V was clipped by 2 bases and J by 1 base, with 12 bases between them. CDR1 and CDR2 (germline): SGHAT, FQNNGV. CDR3 loop: CASSLSAGGSGANVLTF. In DNA, the CDR3 is TGTGCCAGCAGCTTAAGTGCAGGAGGGTCTGGGGCCAACGTCCTGACTTTC. Combining the CDR3 with reference TRBV11-2 and TRBJ2-6 gives the whole variable domain EAGVAQSPRYKIIEKRQSVAFWCNPISGHATLYWYQQILGQGPKLLIQFQNNGVVDDSQLPKDRFSAERLKGVDSTLKIQPAKLEDSAVYLCASSLSAGGSGANVLTFGAGSRLTVL.

The V and J genes are TRBV19 and TRBJ1-2; 8 nucleotides agree with TRBD1. Germline CDR1 and CDR2: LNHDA and SQIVND (reference sequence). There are 15 residues in the CDR3. With V trimmed by 3 bases and J by 4 bases, 7 bases remained unmatched. The CDR3 DNA is TGTGCCAGTAGTATTACCGTTACAGGGGGCTATGGCTACACCTTC. It specifies CASSITVTGGYGYTF.

The rearrangement joins TRBV28 to TRBJ2-2, with 12 bases that match TRBD2. Trimming at V came to 6 bases and at J to 3 bases, leaving 8 bases not matched to a gene. Germline V gene data show CDR1 as MDHEN and CDR2 as SYDVKM. This CDR3 has 17 amino acids. The CDR3 DNA is TGTGCCAGCAGCCGACGACTAGCGGGAGTCGACACCGGGGAGCTGTTTTTT. Protein: CASSRRLAGVDTGELFF.

The V gene is TRBV5-1, the J gene TRBJ2-1; 7 bases map to TRBD2. The V segment lost 4 bases and the J segment 1 base; nucleotides outside the gene matches: 8. Germline V gene sequence: CDR1 SGHRS, CDR2 YFSETQ. This CDR3 region has 16 residues. The CDR3 protein is CASSPRGGSSYNEQFF. The CDR3 bases are TGCGCCAGCAGCCCCCGGGGCGGGAGTTCCTACAATGAGCAGTTCTTC.

The chain recombines TRBV5-5 with TRBJ2-5; D is uncertain. The CDR3 runs to 15 residues. Trimming took off 4 bases at V and 2 bases at J, with 15 bases between the two ends. The V gene's germline CDR1 is SGHKS and CDR2 YYEKEE (reference sequence). For the CDR3, the DNA is TGTGCCAGCAGCCCCCTCCCGACCCCACAAGAGACCCAGTACTTC. Translated: CASSPLPTPQETQYF.

V usage is TRBV28 and J usage is TRBJ1-2; no reliable D call. Trimming stripped 4 bases from V and 3 bases from J, with 15 bases between. The CDR3 consists of 15 residues. Germline loops: CDR1 MDHEN, CDR2 SYDVKM. The CDR3 is CASSYSAGGDYGYTF. The DNA of the CDR3 is TGTGCCAGCAGTTACTCCGCCGGCGGGGACTATGGCTACACCTTC.

The chain links TRBV6-1 to TRBJ2-3; no definite D call. The CDR3 spans 13 residues. Trimming cost V 7 bases and J 2 bases, with 10 bases left between them. Germline lookup yields CDR1 MNHNS and CDR2 SASEGT. The CDR3 nucleotides are TGTGCCAGCACGACGGTTTACACAGATACGCAGTATTTT. Translated, it gives CASTTVYTDTQYF.

This clone was picked up one time. The rearrangement joins TRBV18 to TRBJ2-1; 13 bases align to TRBD2. The trim removed 6 bases at V and 8 bases at J, leaving 7 bases unmatched. The CDR3 length is 15 residues. CDR1 is KGHSH, CDR2 LQKENI, per germline. CDR3 amino acids: CASSPGLAGVDEQFF. CDR3 nucleotides: TGTGCCAGCTCCCCCGGACTAGCGGGAGTGGATGAGCAGTTCTTC. Variable domain in full (rest from reference TRBV18 and TRBJ2-1): NAGVMQNPRHLVRRRGQEARLRCSPMKGHSHVYWYRQLPEEGLKFMVYLQKENIIDESGMPKERFSAEFPKEGPSILRIQQVVRGDSAAYFCASSPGLAGVDEQFFGPGTRLTVL.

This chain connects TRBV5-4 to TRBJ1-2; D is possibly TRBD1 (6 bases). Germline V CDR1 and CDR2: SGHNT, YYREEE (reference sequence). This CDR3 is built from 12 residues. V was clipped by 3 bases and J by 6 bases, with 9 bases between them. The CDR3 DNA sequence: TGTGCCAGCAGCTCGGACAGTCATGGCTACACCTTC. This encodes CASSSDSHGYTF.

The J gene is TRBJ2-7, the V gene TRBV5-1; TRBD2 matches at 13 bases. The germline V gene has CDR1 SGHRS and CDR2 YFSETQ. The CDR3 consists of 13 residues. Unmatched junction bases numbered 4, after V lost 8 bases and J lost 5 bases. This CDR3 reads CASTSGRAHEQYF. CDR3 sequence (DNA): TGCGCCAGTACTAGCGGGAGGGCCCACGAGCAGTACTTC.

The J gene is TRBJ2-7, the V gene TRBV28; D is perhaps TRBD2 (5 bases). Germline CDR1 is MDHEN and CDR2 is SYDVKM. The CDR3 covers 17 residues. Trimming took off 3 bases at V and 4 bases at J, with 22 bases between the two ends. Here the CDR3 DNA reads TGTGCCAGCAGTTTTCCCAACACCCCGAGGAGGAGGTACGAGCAGTACTTC. Translating it yields CASSFPNTPRRRYEQYF.

The chain couples TRBV7-3 to TRBJ2-5, with 12 bases identical to TRBD2. CDR3 length: 13 amino acids. Germline assignment: CDR1 SGHTA and CDR2 FQGTGA. J gave up 4 bases and V 8 bases, and 2 bases lay outside the gene matches. CDR3 amino acids: CASGLAGTETQYF. CDR3 coding DNA: TGTGCCAGCGGACTAGCGGGGACAGAGACCCAGTACTTC.

CDR3 sequence reads: CASSEIGTYGYTF. The CDR3 DNA reads TGTGCCAGCAGTGAAATCGGGACCTATGGCTACACCTTC. This chain uses TRBV6-1 with TRBJ1-2, with a weak D call TRBD1 (5 bases). Trimming removed 2 bases at V and 4 bases at J, with 8 bases between. Germline CDR1 and CDR2: MNHNS and SASEGT. The CDR3 consists of 13 residues.

The chain recombines TRBV5-6 with TRBJ2-1, with 9 bases aligning to TRBD1. Per the germline V gene, CDR1 is SGHDT and CDR2 is YYEEEE. The CDR3 covers 17 residues. V lost 2 bases, J lost 1 base, and 7 bases stayed unmatched. CDR3 DNA: TGTGCCAGCAGCTTTAACCCGGGACAGGGTTCCTACAATGAGCAGTTCTTC. This gives the protein CASSFNPGQGSYNEQFF.